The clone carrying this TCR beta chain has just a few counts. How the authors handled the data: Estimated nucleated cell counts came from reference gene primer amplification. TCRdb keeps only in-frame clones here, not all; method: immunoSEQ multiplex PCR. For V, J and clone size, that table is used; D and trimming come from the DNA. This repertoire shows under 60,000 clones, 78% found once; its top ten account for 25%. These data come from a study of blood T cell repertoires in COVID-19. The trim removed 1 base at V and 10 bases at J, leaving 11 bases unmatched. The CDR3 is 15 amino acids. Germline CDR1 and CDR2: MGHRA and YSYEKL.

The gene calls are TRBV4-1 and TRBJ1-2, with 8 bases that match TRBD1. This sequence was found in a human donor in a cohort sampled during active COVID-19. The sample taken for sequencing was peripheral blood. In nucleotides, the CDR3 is TGCGCCAGCAGCCAAGCTACCGGACAGGGAAGGGTCTACACCTTC. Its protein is CASSQATGQGRVYTF.